The entry below gives a single T cell receptor beta chain sequence along with its context. Its antigen is unknown. This record comes from a study of PD-1 blockade in classical Hodgkin lymphoma. Study conclusions and caveats: Why repertoires differed is undefined; disease activity or prior therapy possibly contributed. Excluded were patients who started nivolumab under 1 year after ASCT, a group that had lower diversity. Newly diagnosed patients were reported to exhibit reduced baseline TCR diversity relative to healthy donors. Unlike CD8+ TCR diversity, which did not rise significantly by C4D1, CD4+ TCR diversity did.

Only in-frame clones appear in the TCRdb table, and some are missing; sequencing was by immunoSEQ multiplex PCR. The sample contains some 93,000 clones, 80% to 90% of which appear only once. Trimming took off 5 bases at V and 1 base at J, with 8 bases between the two ends. The CDR3 has 13 residues. The germline CDR1 and CDR2 sequences are KGHSH and LQKENI. Brentuximab vedotin exposure varied, and every patient relapsed after autologous stem cell transplantation. The sample here was peripheral blood mononuclear cells (PBMCs), taken before the second cycle of nivolumab. The TCR sequence derives from a human donor with classical Hodgkin lymphoma. The chain has TRBV18 and TRBJ1-1; a possible D gene is TRBD1 (6 bases). The CDR3 DNA reads TGTGCCAGCTCAAAGGGACAGAACACTGAAGCTTTCTTT. Translated: CASSKGQNTEAFF.